This T cell receptor beta chain was identified in a study of shared clonotypes between healthy human individuals. This clone was detected once. Only in-frame clones appear in the TCRdb table, and some are missing; sequencing was by immunoSEQ multiplex PCR. The data contain fewer than 850,000 clones, 72% of them singletons. The V and J ends lost 3 bases and 5 bases respectively, with 13 bases between them. This CDR3 spans 14 amino acids. CDR1 is MDHEN, CDR2 SYDVKM, per germline. The chain joins TRBV28 to TRBJ1-1; no clear D gene. This sequence was found in a woman aged 25 to 39 in good health. The sample comprised memory CD4+ T cells sorted from blood. Indicated subset: CD45RA-negative fraction. The CDR3, as DNA: TGTGCCAGCAGTTTTGGACCCTCGAGGACTGAAGCTTTCTTT. It is translated as CASSFGPSRTEAFF.